The 27 T cell receptor beta chains below all came from one sample that was sequenced in a study of long-term antiretroviral therapy in people with HIV. Survey-level resolution applied to immunoSEQ assay v3.0. Assay used: immunoSEQ multiplex PCR; TCRdb lists only in-frame clones, some missing. The sample contains about 12,000 clones, about 80% of which appear only once. Sequences were derived from unsorted PBMCs, sampled 8.2 years after starting antiretroviral therapy. The source is a man aged 50-60 years with HIV.

A few counts support this clone. The genes are TRBV11-2 and TRBJ2-7, with D perhaps TRBD1 (5 bases). V was shortened by 1 base and J by 1 base, with 8 bases between the two germline ends. CDR3 length equals 14 residues. The germline CDR1 and CDR2 sequences are SGHAT and FQNNGV. CDR3 nucleotide sequence: TGTGCCAGCAGCTTAGCAGGGCCGTCCTACGAGCAGTACTTC. This encodes CASSLAGPSYEQYF.

This chain connects TRBV27 to TRBJ2-7, with D perhaps matching TRBD1 or TRBD2 (6 bases each). CDR3 length: 14 amino acids. Germline V gives CDR1 MNHEY, CDR2 SMNVEV (reference sequence). V lost 8 bases and J lost 0, with 14 bases in between. CDR3 nucleotide sequence: TGTGCCAGCGGCCTCGGAGGGGGCTCCTACGAGCAGTACTTC. It encodes CASGLGGGSYEQYF.

The CDR3 loop is CASSPDGDGYTF. The CDR3 nucleotides read TGTGCCAGCAGTCCGGACGGGGATGGCTACACCTTC. This rearrangement joins TRBV27 to TRBJ1-2; no firm D call. Germline CDR1 and CDR2: MNHEY and SMNVEV (reference sequence). Deletions cut 5 bases from V and 6 bases from J, with 10 bases between. CDR3 length: 12 amino acids.

The V and J genes are TRBV5-1 and TRBJ2-1; weak D call: TRBD2 (5 bases). The V gene's germline CDR1 is SGHRS and CDR2 YFSETQ. The length of the CDR3 is 15 residues. V dropped 2 bases and J dropped 0 bases, with 9 bases sitting between them. This CDR3 reads CASSFGDSSYNEQFF. The CDR3 DNA reads TGCGCCAGCAGCTTCGGGGATAGCTCCTACAATGAGCAGTTCTTC.

J is TRBJ2-2 and V is TRBV7-9; D unresolved. Germline V gives CDR1 SEHNR, CDR2 FQNEAQ (reference sequence). V dropped 1 base and J dropped 2 bases, with 8 bases sitting between them. There are 15 residues in the CDR3. For the CDR3, the DNA is TGTGCCAGCAGCTTAGGGACGGCCAACACCGGGGAGCTGTTTTTT. As protein: CASSLGTANTGELFF.

The genes are TRBV19 and TRBJ2-5, with a weak D call TRBD1 (6 bases). Germline V CDR1 and CDR2: LNHDA, SQIVND (reference sequence). The CDR3 length is 16 residues. V shed 6 bases and J shed 2 bases, with 19 bases lying between them. The CDR3 protein is CASRPTRDTHQETQYF. In DNA form, the CDR3 reads TGTGCCAGTAGGCCTACCCGGGACACGCATCAAGAGACCCAGTACTTC. Using reference TRBV19 and TRBJ2-5 for the parts outside the CDR3, the full variable domain is DGGITQSPKYLFRKEGQNVTLSCEQNLNHDAMYWYRQDPGQGLRLIYYSQIVNDFQKGDIAEGYSVSREKKESFPLTVTSAQKNPTAFYLCASRPTRDTHQETQYFGPGTRLLVL.

CDR3 nucleotide sequence: TGTGCCAGCAGTGACTGGACAGGGGCCCAAGAGACCCAGTACTTC. This sequence encodes CASSDWTGAQETQYF. The V and J genes are TRBV25-1 and TRBJ2-5; the match to TRBD1 covers 9 bases. Germline V lookup: CDR1 MGHDK, CDR2 SYGVNS. Trimming removed 3 bases from V and 1 base from J; junction bases left unmatched: 3. The CDR3 loop spans 15 amino acids.

This clone was seen just once. This chain links TRBV6-1 with TRBJ1-2; possible D gene TRBD1, 5 bases. In germline, CDR1 is MNHNS, CDR2 SASEGT. Trimming pared 0 bases from V and 5 bases from J, leaving 10 bases between. The CDR3 contains 14 residues. The CDR3 nucleotides are TGTGCCAGCAGTGAAGCCGGGACTCATTATGGCTACACCTTC. This translates into CASSEAGTHYGYTF.

The V call is TRBV6-1, the J call TRBJ1-1; weak D call: TRBD1 (5 bases). The CDR3 covers 13 residues. CDR1 is MNHNS, CDR2 SASEGT, per germline. V gave up 4 bases and J gave up 6 bases, with 12 bases separating them. The CDR3 nucleotides read TGTGCCAGCAGTGGGGAGAGGGGATCTGAAGCTTTCTTT. Encoded protein: CASSGERGSEAFF.

V usage is TRBV27 and J usage is TRBJ1-2, with D uncertain. Germline V lookup: CDR1 MNHEY, CDR2 SMNVEV (reference sequence). This CDR3 region has 13 residues. V was trimmed by 5 bases and J by 2 bases, leaving 9 bases between them. CDR3 amino acids: CASSVTGNYGYTF. CDR3 DNA: TGTGCCAGCAGTGTGACGGGAAACTATGGCTACACCTTC.

This clone occurred a few times. This rearrangement joins TRBV6-1 to TRBJ2-1; D is ambiguous. Germline CDR1 is MNHNS and CDR2 is SASEGT. The CDR3 sequence is 13 residues long. Trimming stripped 0 bases from V and 4 bases from J, with 4 bases between. The CDR3 sequence is CASSEADYNEQFF. CDR3 coding DNA: TGTGCCAGCAGTGAAGCAGATTACAATGAGCAGTTCTTC.

The V gene is TRBV6-5, the J gene TRBJ2-7; D might be TRBD1 or TRBD2, each matching 5 bases. Trimming took 0 bases from V and 3 from J, leaving 12 bases between them. The CDR3 covers 15 residues. Germline loops: CDR1 MNHEY, CDR2 SVGAGI. In DNA form, the CDR3 reads TGTGCCAGCAGTTACTCGGGTGCAGGGAGCTACGAGCAGTACTTC. It yields the protein CASSYSGAGSYEQYF.

The sample holds a few counts of this clone. This chain links TRBV27 with TRBJ2-2; D ambiguous. CDR1 and CDR2 from the germline V gene are MNHEY and SMNVEV (reference sequence). V was cut by 4 bases and J by 7 bases, with 4 bases left in between. CDR3 size: 11 residues. In DNA, the CDR3 is TGTGCCAGCAGTTACCGCGGGGAGCTGTTTTTT. This gives the protein CASSYRGELFF.

The chain has TRBV6-1 and TRBJ1-1; D gene ambiguous. This CDR3 comprises 11 residues. Trimming pared 4 bases from V and 7 bases from J, leaving 7 bases between. Looked up from germline, CDR1 is MNHNS and CDR2 is SASEGT. As DNA, the CDR3 is TGTGCCAGCAGTGTGGGCAGTGAAGCTTTCTTT. It translates to CASSVGSEAFF.

The sample holds one count of this clone. V gene TRBV11-2 combines with J gene TRBJ2-7, with D hard to call. V was clipped by 0 bases and J by 4 bases, with 4 bases between them. The CDR3 has 12 residues. CDR1 is SGHAT, CDR2 FQNNGV, per germline. CDR3 residues: CASSLDLYEQYF. The CDR3 region has the DNA TGTGCCAGCAGCTTAGACCTGTACGAGCAGTACTTC.

About this clone itself: A junction end diverges from the germline sequence, so it may reflect a read error. This chain's CDR3 is CASSFLQGNHGYTF. The CDR3 DNA reads TGCGCCAGCAGCTTCCTCCAGGGTAACCATGGCTACACCTTC. This sequence joins TRBV5-1 and TRBJ1-2; tentatively, D is TRBD1 (5 bases). The CDR3 is 14 residues long. Germline CDR1 is SGHRS and CDR2 is YFSETQ.

This clone showed up just a few times. The chain uses TRBV19 and TRBJ2-7; 11 positions match TRBD1. V dropped 10 bases and J dropped 4; count of bases not matched to a gene: 6. The CDR3 extends over 13 amino acids. Per the germline V gene, CDR1 is LNHDA and CDR2 is SQIVND (reference sequence). The CDR3 nucleotides are TGTGCCACCAAGGGACAGGGGGTTTACGAGCAGTACTTC. Its translation is CATKGQGVYEQYF.

The chain combines TRBV28 with TRBJ1-4; D is possibly TRBD1 (5 bases). V was trimmed by 7 bases and J by 2 bases, leaving 17 bases between them. The CDR3 runs 16 residues. CDR1 is MDHEN, CDR2 SYDVKM, per germline. The CDR3 DNA reads as TGTGCCAGCACCACGGGCGCGGGGACGACTAATGAAAAACTGTTTTTT. It codes for CASTTGAGTTNEKLFF.

This clone was detected a few times. The J gene is TRBJ2-7, the V gene TRBV6-7, with 8 bases identical to TRBD1. TRBV6-7 is marked as an open reading frame, function uncertain. The CDR3 length is 15 residues. Germline trimming cut 1 base from V and 6 bases from J; bases unmatched to any gene: 8. The CDR3 sequence is CASSYYKKTGGEQYF. CDR3 bases: TGTGCCAGCAGTTACTACAAGAAAACAGGGGGCGAGCAGTACTTC.

The V call is TRBV9, the J call TRBJ2-1; 8 bases map to TRBD2. The ends lost 2 bases at V and 3 bases at J; junction bases unmatched: 1. From germline, CDR1 is SGDLS and CDR2 YYNGEE. The CDR3 runs to 14 residues. CDR3 sequence reads: CASSVSGDYNEQFF. The CDR3 DNA reads as TGTGCCAGCAGCGTTAGCGGGGACTACAATGAGCAGTTCTTC. The entire variable domain, with the rest obtained from reference TRBV9 and TRBJ2-1, is as follows: DSGVTQTPKHLITATGQRVTLRCSPRSGDLSVYWYQQSLDQGLQFLIQYYNGEERAKGNILERFSAQQFPDLHSELNLSSLELGDSALYFCASSVSGDYNEQFFGPGTRLTVL.

V and J are TRBV15 and TRBJ2-7; D call uncertain. Germline V CDR1 and CDR2: LNHNV, YYDKDF (reference sequence). Deletions cut 0 bases from V and 5 bases from J, with 5 bases between. CDR3 length: 12 residues. This CDR3 is CATSRDPNEQYF. In nucleotides, the CDR3 is TGTGCCACCAGCAGAGATCCAAACGAGCAGTACTTC.

This clone was counted a single time. CDR3 amino acids: CASRAPSAETQYF. In nucleotides, the CDR3 is TGTGCCAGCAGAGCCCCTAGCGCCGAGACCCAGTACTTC. V gene TRBV5-6 combines with J gene TRBJ2-5; a weak D match, TRBD2 (6 bases). The CDR3 contains 13 residues. Germline CDR1 SGHDT, CDR2 YYEEEE. V lost 5 bases, J lost 5 bases, and 13 bases lay in between.

The chain carries TRBV4-1 and TRBJ2-1; unclear D gene. From germline, CDR1 is MGHRA and CDR2 YSYEKL. With 1 base removed from V and 0 bases from J, the gap between germline ends came to 7 bases. The CDR3 runs 15 residues. The CDR3 DNA is TGCGCCAGCAGCCAAGTGCTAAGCTCCTACAATGAGCAGTTCTTC. Translation gives CASSQVLSSYNEQFF.

The chain recombines TRBV2 with TRBJ2-2; D possibly corresponds to TRBD2 (5 bases). The CDR3 consists of 12 residues. V lost 8 bases and J lost 9, with 13 bases in between. Germline V gives CDR1 SNHLY, CDR2 FYNNEI. The CDR3 is CASLGRGWELFF. CDR3 DNA: TGTGCCAGCTTGGGCCGGGGATGGGAGCTGTTTTTT.

This chain uses TRBV7-2 with TRBJ2-7; D might be TRBD1 (5 bases). Trimming left V 10 bases short and J 5 bases short, with 21 bases between. Germline values: CDR1 SGHTA, CDR2 FQGNSA. CDR3 length equals 14 residues. The chain's CDR3 is CATFSAGPLDEQYF. The CDR3 DNA follows: TGTGCCACCTTTTCCGCAGGGCCTCTGGACGAGCAGTACTTC.

V gene TRBV6-6 combines with J gene TRBJ1-2, with TRBD1 matching 9 bases. The CDR3 length is 16 residues. CDR1 is MNHNY and CDR2 is SVGAGI in the germline V gene (reference sequence). J gave up 8 bases and V 5 bases, and 15 bases lay outside the gene matches. DNA of the CDR3: TGTGCCAGCAGTCCAAGGGGACAGGGACACCCGGAGGGCTACACCTTC. Translating it yields CASSPRGQGHPEGYTF.

The chain couples TRBV7-8 to TRBJ1-4, with unresolved D. The ends were cut back, 4 bases at V and 4 bases at J, with 7 bases in the middle. CDR1 is SGHVS and CDR2 is FQNEAQ in the germline V gene. This CDR3 comprises 13 residues. This CDR3 is CASSSVYNEKLFF. CDR3 in DNA: TGTGCCAGCAGCTCGGTTTATAATGAAAAACTGTTTTTT.